This record looks at one TCR beta chain sequence and its context. As yet, its antigen is unknown. The assay was immunoSEQ multiplex PCR, and TCRdb's table has in-frame clones only and misses some. The sample yields over 400,000 clones, 90% seen once. The germline CDR1 and CDR2 sequences are MGHDK and SYGVNS. The CDR3 loop spans 16 amino acids. The V gene end was trimmed by 5 bases and the J gene end by 8 bases; junction bases not matched to a gene: 9. This sample is part of a study of Ad26.COV2.S vaccination and SARS-CoV-2 variants. Treatment noted: 15 to 20 received Ad26.COV2.S at low or high dose, single or two shots; roughly 5 received placebo; per-sample allocation not given. Specimen acquisition occurred on day 63 following the initial vaccine or placebo injection. General observations from the study: Vaccinees showed greater spike-specific TCR breadth than placebo recipients.

Sequences were derived from peripheral blood, sampled in a trial of Ad26.COV2.S vaccine versus placebo. V is TRBV25-1 and J is TRBJ2-4; TRBD2 matches at 13 bases. The source of this sequence is a person between 18 and 60 years old who received the Ad26.COV2.S COVID-19 vaccine or a placebo. CDR3 bases: TGTGCCAGCAGTCTGTTGACTAGCGGGGGGAGGGACATTCAGTACTTC. Its translation is CASSLLTSGGRDIQYF.